The source of this TCR beta chain is a study of blood T cell repertoires in COVID-19 (dated by TCRdb to 2018 to 2021). Regarding the study in general: Samples covering the acute and convalescent phases of COVID-19 were provided by collaborators in the United States, Italy and Spain. Subjects who had been exposed to COVID-19, were actively infected with it, or had recovered from it provided the deeply sampled blood TCRbeta repertoires that made up the dataset. A freely available public database, intended as a resource for researchers studying the immune response to SARS-CoV-2, is where the repertoires were released. The samples were drawn from two sources: the first 160 participants of the ongoing ImmuneRACE study, and fewer than 1,500 subjects contributed by 6 global collaborators. Where HLA class I and class II types were available, the types were taken from metadata supplied by the sample provider, not from assay-based typing. The prospective study material was composed of cDNA or gDNA derived from T cells, B-cell-depleted T cells, or PBMCs. A de-identified subject ID, COVID-19 status, age in years and sex were almost always included in the sample metadata. The paper as a whole reports these results and caveats: How much clinical and demographic metadata was included differed by source and by participant, and the metadata was provided uncurated.

As for this clone: What antigen it recognizes has not been identified. Base qualities were left out, and no much larger clone turns up one base away. Different DNA sequences within this sample yield the same CDR3.

TCRbeta CDR3 regions were amplified from genomic DNA by means of the immunoSEQ Assay, a bias-controlled multiplex PCR. The paper's data handling went like this. The number of nucleated cells in each sample was estimated by amplification of reference gene primers within the assay. Sequence reads were collapsed and filtered to measure the absolute abundance of every unique TCRbeta CDR3 rearrangement. For each sample, productive Simpson clonality was calculated by taking the square root of Simpson's diversity index across productive rearrangements. TCRdb's version of the immuneACCESS table is confined to in-frame rearrangements and falls short of the full clone set. An unresolved V gene accounts for under half of the shortfall where checked; the remainder is of unknown origin. That table furnishes V, J and clone size, whereas the DNA furnished D and trimming. The sample profile shows fewer than 250,000 clones; approximately 91% of them were found once. In total, the top ten clones hold roughly 0.89% of the sample.

In Seattle, one collaborating source enrolled patients while the infection was active and tracked those patients longitudinally over the course of disease. Collaborating institutions collected whole blood in K2EDTA tubes following their own protocols. For TCRbeta analysis, collaborator samples were shipped as frozen whole blood, as isolated PBMCs, or as DNA extracted from either sample type. V loses 3 bases of germline sequence and J loses 1 base, and the interval between the two ends is 12 bases. From its cysteine to its phenylalanine, the CDR3 spans 15 amino acids. Only the CDR3 part of the read is kept: 45 bases, read in frame from the first base. Reading the germline V gene (reference sequence) gives CDR1 LNHDA and CDR2 SQIVND.

Source material: peripheral blood. The chain is encoded by TRBV19 joined to TRBJ1-2; tentative D gene TRBD1, with 5 bases matching. The clonotype originates from a man younger than 40 with COVID-19, enrolled during active disease. DNA sequence: TGTGCCAGTAGTATCCTCGGACAAGTTAACTATGGCTACACCTTC. This gives the protein CASSILGQVNYGYTF. Supplemented by the reference TRBV19 and TRBJ1-2 proteins around the CDR3, the complete variable domain is DGGITQSPKYLFRKEGQNVTLSCEQNLNHDAMYWYRQDPGQGLRLIYYSQIVNDFQKGDIAEGYSVSREKKESFPLTVTSAQKNPTAFYLCASSILGQVNYGYTFGSGTRLTVV.